Each of the 18 T cell receptor beta chains below was sequenced from the same sample in a study of PD-1 blockade in classical Hodgkin lymphoma. With no exception, relapse followed autologous stem cell transplantation in all patients, and brentuximab vedotin exposure varied. Data came from immunoSEQ multiplex PCR; TCRdb stores just in-frame clones and leaves some out. Of nearly 25,000 clones listed, about 80% were seen once; the top ten hold roughly 8%. The sample here was peripheral blood mononuclear cells (PBMCs), taken before the second cycle of nivolumab. These receptors all stem from a human donor with classical Hodgkin lymphoma.

A note on this clone: In the same sample, other DNA sequences code for this CDR3. This chain uses TRBV10-3 with TRBJ2-2, with D perhaps TRBD1 (5 bases). The CDR3 covers 15 residues. Germline V gives CDR1 ENHRY, CDR2 SYGVKD. V was pared by 0 bases and J by 0 bases, with 5 bases between. CDR3 residues: CAISESGPNTGELFF. The CDR3, as DNA: TGTGCCATCAGTGAGTCGGGGCCGAACACCGGGGAGCTGTTTTTT.

The chain has TRBV28 and TRBJ2-4, with 7 bases aligning to TRBD2. CDR3 length: 13 residues. With V trimmed by 4 bases and J by 6 bases, 3 bases remained unmatched. Germline loops: CDR1 MDHEN, CDR2 SYDVKM. The CDR3 loop reads CASSWGGPNIQYF. The CDR3 DNA is TGTGCCAGCAGTTGGGGGGGTCCAAACATTCAGTACTTC.

V and J are TRBV2 and TRBJ2-5; weak D call: TRBD2 (5 bases). The CDR3 is made up of 13 amino acids. Between the trimmed V and J ends, which lost 4 bases and 4 bases, there was a span of 10 bases. In germline, CDR1 is SNHLY, CDR2 FYNNEI. Here the CDR3 DNA reads TGTGCCAGCAGTGGTGAGAGGGCAGAGACCCAGTACTTC. Translating gives CASSGERAETQYF.

This sequence joins TRBV9 and TRBJ1-3, with TRBD1 as a possible D gene (5 bases). V lost 0 bases and J lost 1, with 8 bases in between. The CDR3 is made up of 15 amino acids. Germline values: CDR1 SGDLS, CDR2 YYNGEE. The CDR3 protein is CASSVERGSGNTIYF. CDR3 DNA: TGTGCCAGCAGCGTAGAAAGGGGATCTGGAAACACCATATATTTT. Full variable domain (missing parts from reference TRBV9 and TRBJ1-3): DSGVTQTPKHLITATGQRVTLRCSPRSGDLSVYWYQQSLDQGLQFLIQYYNGEERAKGNILERFSAQQFPDLHSELNLSSLELGDSALYFCASSVERGSGNTIYFGEGSWLTVV.

The V call is TRBV5-1, the J call TRBJ1-1; TRBD1 aligns across 9 bases. The ends lost 4 bases at V and 0 bases at J; junction bases unmatched: 13. Germline lookup yields CDR1 SGHRS and CDR2 YFSETQ. The CDR3 is made up of 18 amino acids. CDR3 region: CASSPRGQGISMNTEAFF. The CDR3 DNA follows: TGCGCCAGCAGCCCGCGGGGACAGGGAATCTCCATGAACACTGAAGCTTTCTTT.

The V call is TRBV15, the J call TRBJ2-1, with D possibly matching TRBD2 (6 bases). Per germline, CDR1 LNHNV and CDR2 YYDKDF (reference sequence). V was pared by 4 bases and J by 7 bases, with 8 bases between. The CDR3 loop spans 12 amino acids. The CDR3: CATSKEGNEQFF. The CDR3 nucleotides read TGTGCCACCAGCAAGGAGGGGAATGAGCAGTTCTTC.

The genes are TRBV2 and TRBJ2-3; 7 nucleotides line up with TRBD1. With V trimmed by 5 bases and J by 2 bases, 4 bases remained unmatched. The CDR3 length is 14 residues. CDR1 and CDR2 from the germline V gene are SNHLY and FYNNEI. The chain's CDR3 is CASSRQGLTDTQYF. The CDR3 DNA is TGTGCCAGCAGTAGACAGGGCCTCACAGATACGCAGTATTTT.

This clone has just one count. The chain has TRBV30 and TRBJ2-5; 12 bases agree with TRBD2. Trimming took 2 bases from V and 5 from J; bases not matched to a gene: 9. CDR1 and CDR2 from the germline V gene are GTSNPN and SVGIG (reference sequence). This CDR3 spans 16 amino acids. DNA of the CDR3: TGTGCCTGGAGTAGGCCGACTAGCGGGAGAGGTGAGACCCAGTACTTC. This gives the protein CAWSRPTSGRGETQYF.

V usage is TRBV5-1 and J usage is TRBJ2-7; no clear D. Trimming took 0 bases from V and 7 from J, leaving 5 bases between them. Germline V CDR1 and CDR2: SGHRS, YFSETQ. The CDR3 is 11 residues long. CDR3 sequence (DNA): TGCGCCAGCAGCTTGGCCGGGGAGCAGTACTTC. Its translation is CASSLAGEQYF.

The chain uses TRBV5-1 and TRBJ2-5; 7 nucleotides match TRBD1. CDR1 and CDR2 (germline): SGHRS, YFSETQ. The CDR3 has 15 residues. The J segment lost 2 bases and the V segment lost 4 bases, leaving 8 bases of the junction unmatched. CDR3 nucleotides: TGCGCCAGCAGCATGGGGACAGATCTTCAAGAGACCCAGTACTTC. Protein product: CASSMGTDLQETQYF. The variable domain in full, completed from reference TRBV5-1 and TRBJ2-5, reads KAGVTQTPRYLIKTRGQQVTLSCSPISGHRSVSWYQQTPGQGLQFLFEYFSETQRNKGNFPGRFSGRQFSNSRSEMNVSTLELGDSALYLCASSMGTDLQETQYFGPGTRLLVL.

The rearrangement uses TRBV2 and TRBJ2-5, with D maybe TRBD1 (5 bases). CDR3 length: 15 residues. Germline CDR1 SNHLY, CDR2 FYNNEI. Trimming removed 4 bases at V and 0 bases at J, with 12 bases between. CDR3 sequence reads: CASSVGAVYQETQYF. The CDR3 coding sequence is TGTGCCAGCAGTGTTGGGGCGGTGTACCAAGAGACCCAGTACTTC.

This chain connects TRBV27 to TRBJ2-1; no clear D. The length of the CDR3 is 14 residues. Trimming took 3 bases from V and 0 from J, leaving 6 bases between them. The germline V gene has CDR1 MNHEY and CDR2 SMNVEV (reference sequence). Here the CDR3 reads CASSLGGSYNEQFF. For the CDR3, the DNA is TGTGCCAGCAGTTTGGGCGGCTCCTACAATGAGCAGTTCTTC.

This sequence joins TRBV16 and TRBJ1-2; D not certain. This CDR3 is built from 12 residues. Germline assignment: CDR1 KGHSY and CDR2 FQNENV. Trimming stripped 4 bases from V and 2 bases from J, with 5 bases between. The CDR3 is CASSLENYGYTF. The CDR3 nucleotides read TGTGCCAGCAGCCTTGAGAACTATGGCTACACCTTC.

J is TRBJ1-5 and V is TRBV5-1, with D uncertain. Germline CDR1 SGHRS, CDR2 YFSETQ. V lost 0 bases and J 1 base, leaving 17 bases between the germline ends. This CDR3 spans 18 amino acids. CDR3 DNA sequence: TGCGCCAGCAGCTTGGGTATCAGTGCGGGTTCAAGCAATCAGCCCCAGCATTTT. It encodes CASSLGISAGSSNQPQHF. The full variable domain, its missing parts supplied by reference TRBV5-1 and TRBJ1-5, is KAGVTQTPRYLIKTRGQQVTLSCSPISGHRSVSWYQQTPGQGLQFLFEYFSETQRNKGNFPGRFSGRQFSNSRSEMNVSTLELGDSALYLCASSLGISAGSSNQPQHFGDGTRLSIL.

V gene TRBV7-6 combines with J gene TRBJ2-1; TRBD2 matches 10 bases. CDR3 size: 19 residues. Germline loops: CDR1 SGHVS, CDR2 FNYEAQ. Trimming at V came to 2 bases and at J to 5 bases, leaving 15 bases not matched to a gene. The CDR3 DNA is TGTGCCAGCAGCTTATTTGCGGGGAGGCAACTAGCGGGGAACAATGAGCAGTTCTTC. Protein product: CASSLFAGRQLAGNNEQFF. The variable domain in full, with the rest retrieved from reference TRBV7-6 and TRBJ2-1, is GAGVSQSPRYKVTKRGQDVALRCDPISGHVSLYWYRQALGQGPEFLTYFNYEAQQDKSGLPNDRFSAERPEGSISTLTIQRTEQRDSAMYRCASSLFAGRQLAGNNEQFFGPGTRLTVL.

The gene calls are TRBV7-9 and TRBJ2-7; 8 bases fit TRBD1. The germline V gene encodes CDR1 SEHNR and CDR2 FQNEAQ (reference sequence). The CDR3 has 14 residues. V trimming: 5 bases; J trimming: 3 bases; junction bases outside the gene matches: 6. This chain's CDR3 is CASSPGTGLYEQYF. The CDR3 region has the DNA TGTGCCAGCAGCCCCGGGACAGGTCTCTACGAGCAGTACTTC.

This clone is medium-sized. This chain joins TRBV2 and TRBJ1-2; 7 nucleotides match TRBD1. CDR3 length: 17 amino acids. With 5 bases clipped from V and 4 bases from J, the junction kept 16 bases outside the gene matches. The V gene's germline CDR1 is SNHLY and CDR2 FYNNEI. The CDR3 protein is CASSQLQGRYVAYGYTF. DNA for the CDR3: TGTGCCAGCAGTCAATTACAGGGGAGGTATGTCGCCTATGGCTACACCTTC.

The chain uses TRBV11-2 and TRBJ2-5, with D perhaps matching TRBD2 (6 bases). Per germline, CDR1 SGHAT and CDR2 FQNNGV. The CDR3 is 16 residues long. Trimming stripped 5 bases from V and 2 bases from J, with 18 bases between. CDR3 sequence: CASSPRSGSNQETQYF. CDR3 sequence (DNA): TGTGCCAGCAGCCCCCGCTCCGGGAGTAATCAAGAGACCCAGTACTTC.